The 13 T cell receptor beta chains given below trace back to one sample, sequenced in a study of blood T cells in healthy people across ages. Using a J-beta primer mix together with a sample-barcoded 5' primer, a second PCR was run for roughly 7 to 11 cycles. TCRdb reprocessed the 5' RACE reads with MiXCR, giving one entry per CDR3 protein. The sample shows around 800,000 distinct CDR3 sequences, 20% to 30% of them seen only once. These same records also appear under a second study, on T cells of mothers and their children.

What was sequenced was blood. Every receptor here comes from a boy younger than 18 in good health.

Only a few counts were recorded for this clonotype. The chain carries TRBV19 and TRBJ2-5, with D perhaps TRBD1 (5 bases). Per germline, CDR1 LNHDA and CDR2 SQIVND (reference sequence). The ends were cut back, 8 bases at V and 4 bases at J, with 17 bases in the middle. CDR3 length: 14 amino acids. The CDR3 is CASPEMGLAETQYF. The CDR3 bases are TGTGCCAGTCCCGAGATGGGGCTTGCAGAGACCCAGTACTTC.

This clonotype came up a few times. This sequence joins TRBV30 and TRBJ1-1; D is perhaps TRBD1 (6 bases). The CDR3 is 14 residues long. The germline CDR1 and CDR2 sequences are GTSNPN and SVGIG (reference sequence). Trimming took 2 bases from V and 3 from J, leaving 13 bases between them. Here the CDR3 reads CAWSPGVVDTEAFF. CDR3 DNA: TGTGCCTGGAGTCCAGGGGTTGTCGACACTGAAGCTTTCTTT.

The chain combines TRBV7-9 with TRBJ2-6; 11 bases match TRBD1. In germline, CDR1 is SEHNR, CDR2 FQNEAQ (reference sequence). The V segment lost 3 bases and the J segment 0 bases; nucleotides outside the gene matches: 13. This CDR3 has 21 residues. CDR3 protein: CASSFSLGTGGYISGANVLTF. The CDR3 nucleotides read TGTGCCAGCAGCTTCTCGCTAGGGACAGGGGGGTATATCTCTGGGGCCAACGTCCTGACTTTC.

This clonotype has just a few counts. This rearrangement joins TRBV5-1 to TRBJ2-5; D gene unclear. The J call could be wrong; TRBJ2-7 is a better fit for the DNA end. CDR1 SGHRS and CDR2 YFSETQ come from the germline V gene. This CDR3 contains 15 residues. CDR3 in DNA: TGCGCCAGCAGCTCGAGTCCTGGGCCTTCCTACGAGCAGTACTTC. This codes for CASSSSPGPSYEQYF.

The chain is built from TRBV12-3 or TRBV12-4 and TRBJ2-7; D might be TRBD1 or TRBD2, each matching 5 bases. With 6 bases removed from V and 3 bases from J, the gap between germline ends came to 21 bases. The CDR3 extends over 16 amino acids. In DNA form, the CDR3 reads TGTGCCAGCAGCCGCCTCCGGAAGGGACCCGACTACGAGCAGTACTTC. Its translation: CASSRLRKGPDYEQYF.

The J gene is TRBJ1-2, the V gene TRBV4-1; no reliable D call. The CDR3 is made up of 11 amino acids. Between the trimmed V and J ends, which lost 5 bases and 7 bases, there was a span of 8 bases. CDR1 is MGHRA, CDR2 YSYEKL, per germline. The CDR3 nucleotides read TGCGCCAGCAGCTCAACTCGTGGCTACACCTTC. This codes for CASSSTRGYTF.

The chain joins TRBV10-3 to TRBJ2-7, with 8 bases identical to TRBD1. TRBJ2-5 explains the end of the DNA better; the J call may be wrong. CDR1 and CDR2 from the germline V gene are ENHRY and SYGVKD. The CDR3 totals 15 residues. The CDR3 protein is CAISYRGNNQETQYF. In nucleotides, the CDR3 is TGTGCCATCAGTTACAGGGGGAACAATCAAGAGACCCAGTACTTC.

This clonotype was found a few times. The V and J genes are TRBV15 and TRBJ2-7, with D perhaps matching TRBD1 (6 bases). Germline V gives CDR1 LNHNV, CDR2 YYDKDF (reference sequence). The CDR3 has 12 amino acids. With 4 bases removed from V and 3 bases from J, the gap between germline ends came to 7 bases. The CDR3 loop reads CATSKDSYEQYF. For the CDR3, the DNA is TGTGCCACCAGCAAGGACAGCTACGAGCAGTACTTC.

In its sample, this clonotype was seen a few times. The genes are TRBV7-9 and TRBJ1-1; D is unresolved. The length of the CDR3 is 14 residues. The V end lost 1 base, the J end lost 0 bases, and 6 bases lay between the germline ends. Germline CDR1 reads SEHNR; CDR2 reads FQNEAQ (reference sequence). The CDR3 loop is CASSLGNMNTEAFF. As DNA, the CDR3 is TGTGCCAGCAGCTTAGGGAACATGAACACTGAAGCTTTCTTT.

In its sample, this clonotype was seen a few times. This rearrangement joins TRBV5-1 to TRBJ2-2, with TRBD1 matching over 7 bases. V was clipped by 3 bases and J by 0 bases; unmatched bases: 2. The CDR3 has 15 residues. Germline V gene sequence: CDR1 SGHRS, CDR2 YFSETQ. The CDR3 DNA follows: TGCGCCAGCAGCTCGGACAGGCCGAACACCGGGGAGCTGTTTTTT. Its protein is CASSSDRPNTGELFF.

This clonotype was picked up a small number of times. This sequence joins TRBV28 and TRBJ2-5; unclear D gene. This CDR3 contains 14 residues. Germline V gene data show CDR1 as MDHEN and CDR2 as SYDVKM. The V end was cut by 4 bases, the J end by 5 bases, with 14 bases between. The CDR3 protein is CASSSKLSPETQYF. CDR3 sequence (DNA): TGTGCCAGCAGTTCAAAACTTTCACCCGAGACCCAGTACTTC.

This chain connects TRBV27 to TRBJ1-4; D gene unclear. The ends were cut back, 6 bases at V and 3 bases at J, with 11 bases in the middle. The germline V gene has CDR1 MNHEY and CDR2 SMNVEV (reference sequence). The CDR3 runs to 14 residues. In nucleotides, the CDR3 is TGTGCCAGCAGGCCGACGGTCTCTAATGAAAAACTGTTTTTT. Protein sequence: CASRPTVSNEKLFF.

The chain couples TRBV7-6 to TRBJ2-5, with D possibly being TRBD2 (7 bases). V lost 7 bases and J 2 bases, leaving 17 bases between the germline ends. CDR1 is SGHVS and CDR2 is FNYEAQ in the germline V gene. This CDR3 has 15 amino acids. CDR3 in amino acids: CASTNRGGGQETQYF. CDR3 nucleotide sequence: TGTGCCAGCACCAACCGAGGGGGGGGGCAAGAGACCCAGTACTTC.